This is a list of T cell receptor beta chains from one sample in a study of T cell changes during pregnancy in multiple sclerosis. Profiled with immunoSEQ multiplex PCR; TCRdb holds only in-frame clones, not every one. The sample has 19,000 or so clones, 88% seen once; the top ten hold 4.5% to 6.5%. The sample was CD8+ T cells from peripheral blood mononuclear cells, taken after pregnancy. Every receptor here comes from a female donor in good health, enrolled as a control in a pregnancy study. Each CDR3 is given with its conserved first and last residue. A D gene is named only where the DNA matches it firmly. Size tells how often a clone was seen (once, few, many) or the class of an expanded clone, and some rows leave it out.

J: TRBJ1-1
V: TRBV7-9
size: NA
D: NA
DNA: TGTGCCAGCAGCCCTCCCGGGGGGGGGCACACTGAAGCTTTCTTT
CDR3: CASSPPGGGHTEAFF

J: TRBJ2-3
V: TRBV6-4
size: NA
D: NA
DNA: TGTGCCAGCAGTAGCGGTAGCACAGATACGCAGTATTTT
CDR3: CASSSGSTDTQYF

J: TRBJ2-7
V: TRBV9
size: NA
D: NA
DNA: TGTGCCAGCAGCGTAGACATCCCCTACGAGCAGTACTTC
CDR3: CASSVDIPYEQYF

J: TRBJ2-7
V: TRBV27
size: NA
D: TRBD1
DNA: TGTGCCAGCAGTTCCTACGGACAGGCCTACGAGCAGTACTTC
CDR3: CASSSYGQAYEQYF

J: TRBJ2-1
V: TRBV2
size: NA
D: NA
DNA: TGTGCCAGCAGTGATCAGGGCCATGAGCAGTTCTTC
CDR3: CASSDQGHEQFF

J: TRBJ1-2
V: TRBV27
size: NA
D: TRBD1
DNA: TGTGCCAGCAGTCCCTCCGGGACAGGGGGTTATGGCTACACCTTC
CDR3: CASSPSGTGGYGYTF

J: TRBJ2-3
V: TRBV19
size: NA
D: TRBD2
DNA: TGTGCCAGTAGTGCCCCCGGGGGGACAGATACGCAGTATTTT
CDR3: CASSAPGGTDTQYF

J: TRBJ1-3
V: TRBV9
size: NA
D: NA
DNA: TGTGCCAGCAGTGTCAACTCCGGGACAACGGCCGCTGGAAACACCATATATTTT
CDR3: CASSVNSGTTAAGNTIYF

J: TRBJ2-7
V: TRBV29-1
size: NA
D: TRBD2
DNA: TGCAGCGCTTGGACTAGCGGGGGGTCTGGGATCTACGAGCAGTACTTC
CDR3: CSAWTSGGSGIYEQYF

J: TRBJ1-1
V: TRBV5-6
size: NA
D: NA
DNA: TGTGCCAGCAGGGATGGAATCGGGACTGAAGCTTTCTTT
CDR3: CASRDGIGTEAFF

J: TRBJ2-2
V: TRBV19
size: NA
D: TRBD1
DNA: TGTGCCAGTAGTTACAGGGGCGCCGGGGAGCTGTTTTTT
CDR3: CASSYRGAGELFF

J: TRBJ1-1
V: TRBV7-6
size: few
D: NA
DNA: TGTGCCAGCAGCTTCGGCGACAGCTTTGGGACTGAAGCTTTCTTT
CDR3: CASSFGDSFGTEAFF

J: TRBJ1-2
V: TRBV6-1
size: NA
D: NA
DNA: TGTGCCAGCAGTGACGTAGACAGGCACTTATACTATGGCTACACCTTC
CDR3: CASSDVDRHLYYGYTF

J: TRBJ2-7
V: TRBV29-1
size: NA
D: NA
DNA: TGCAGCGTTGAACTGGCGGTCGGCGAGCAGTACTTC
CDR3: CSVELAVGEQYF

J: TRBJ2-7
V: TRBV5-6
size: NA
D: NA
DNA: TGTGCCAGCAGCGACACCACCTACGAGCAGTACTTC
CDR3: CASSDTTYEQYF

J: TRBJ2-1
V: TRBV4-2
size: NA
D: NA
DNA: TGTGCCAGCAGCCACCTCGGAGGTACCTACAATGAGCAGTTCTTC
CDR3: CASSHLGGTYNEQFF

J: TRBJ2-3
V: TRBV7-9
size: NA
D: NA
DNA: TGTGCCAGCCTGGGCCATAGCACAGATACGCAGTATTTT
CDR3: CASLGHSTDTQYF

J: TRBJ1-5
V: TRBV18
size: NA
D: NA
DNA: TGTGCCAGCTCACCAGGTGGGGGGGCGATTAATATTCAGCCCCAGCATTTT
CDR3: CASSPGGGAINIQPQHF

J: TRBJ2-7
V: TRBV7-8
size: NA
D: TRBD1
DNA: TGTGCCAGCAGCCAAGGCGAGGGACAGGGATTCTACGAGCAGTACTTC
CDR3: CASSQGEGQGFYEQYF

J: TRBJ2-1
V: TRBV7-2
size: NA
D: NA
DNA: TGTGCCAGCTTTCTAGCGTGGAGCTCCTACAATGAGCAGTTCTTC
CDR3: CASFLAWSSYNEQFF

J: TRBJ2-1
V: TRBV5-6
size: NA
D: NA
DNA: TGTGCCAGCAGCTTGGGGGCGAACAATGAGCAGTTCTTC
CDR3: CASSLGANNEQFF

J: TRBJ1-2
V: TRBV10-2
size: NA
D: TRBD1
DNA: TGCGCCAGCAGCAATACGGGACAGGGGGCCGACTATGGCTACACCTTC
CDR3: CASSNTGQGADYGYTF

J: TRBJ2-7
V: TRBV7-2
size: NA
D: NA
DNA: TGTGCCAGCAGCGACCCCCGGCAGACAACCTACGAGCAGTACTTC
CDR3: CASSDPRQTTYEQYF

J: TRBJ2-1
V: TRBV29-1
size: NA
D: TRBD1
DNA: TGCAGCGCCCAGGGGACCAGGGGACAGGATGAACGTGAGCAGTTCTTC
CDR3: CSAQGTRGQDEREQFF

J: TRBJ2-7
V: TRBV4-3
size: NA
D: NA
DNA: TGCGCCAGCAGCCAAGGTAGATCTAGCGTCTACGAGCAGTACTTC
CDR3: CASSQGRSSVYEQYF

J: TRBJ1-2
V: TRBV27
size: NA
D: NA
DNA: TGTGCCAGCAGTGCCGGAAGGGGGTACTATGGCTACACCTTC
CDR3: CASSAGRGYYGYTF

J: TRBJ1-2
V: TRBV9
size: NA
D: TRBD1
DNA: TGTGCCAGCAGCTCAGGCGCTGGACAGGTCTATGGCTACACCTTC
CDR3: CASSSGAGQVYGYTF

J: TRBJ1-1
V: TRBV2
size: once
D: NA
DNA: TGTGCCAGCTATGGCGGGGCGCAAGCTTTCTTT
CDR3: CASYGGAQAFF

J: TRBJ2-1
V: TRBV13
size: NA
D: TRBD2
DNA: TGTGCCAGCAGCGGACCGACTAGCGGGGGGTACAATGAGCAGTTCTTC
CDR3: CASSGPTSGGYNEQFF